Listed here are 10 T cell receptor beta chains from one sample, sequenced in a study of regulatory T cells in long-lasting Graves disease. Library construction for TCR beta used iRepertoire HTBI primers and Arm-PCR of CDR3 regions. TCRdb ran MiXCR on the multiplex PCR reads and lists one entry per CDR3 protein. The sample lists about 540,000 distinct CDR3 sequences, around an eighth occurring once. Time point specified: newly diagnosed GD, antithyroid drugs for less than 3 months. The TCR library used RNA extracted from PBMCs. These data were also reused for a study on T cells in Graves' hyperthyroidism and ophthalmopathy.

The material sequenced was peripheral blood mononuclear cells (PBMCs), taken at new diagnosis, from a patient treated with antithyroid drugs. The receptors derive from a man aged 30-40 years with Graves disease.

This clonotype appeared many times. V is TRBV2 and J is TRBJ1-1; 8 bases match TRBD1. Trimming took 9 bases from V and 3 from J; bases not matched to a gene: 0. Per the germline V gene, CDR1 is SNHLY and CDR2 is FYNNEI. This CDR3 region has 11 residues. CDR3 loop: CARDRDTEAFF. The DNA of the CDR3 is TGTGCCAGGGACAGGGACACTGAAGCTTTCTTT.

There are a few counts of this clonotype. Sequence at one end of the junction differs from germline and may be a read error. The chain couples TRBV11-1 to TRBJ1-5, with no clear D. Germline CDR1 is SGHAT and CDR2 is FQDESV (reference sequence). CDR3 length: 14 amino acids. The CDR3 loop is CASSQVSSNQPQHF. The DNA for the CDR3 is TGCGCCAGCAGCCAAGTATCTAGCAATCAGCCCCAGCATTTT.

In this sample, this clonotype turned up a few times. As DNA, the CDR3 is TGTGCCAGCAGCCCCAGGAGGAGTATGAGCGAGCAGTACTTC. This translates into CASSPRRSMSEQYF. The chain carries TRBV13 and TRBJ2-7; weak D call: TRBD2 (5 bases). This CDR3 has 14 residues. Germline loops: CDR1 PRHDT, CDR2 FYEKMQ (reference sequence). Trimming left V 5 bases short and J 6 bases short, with 17 bases between.

This clonotype has at least ten counts. The chain carries TRBV7-2 and TRBJ2-3; a possible D gene is TRBD1 (6 bases). V was cut by 2 bases and J by 2 bases, with 8 bases left in between. CDR1 is SGHTA, CDR2 FQGNSA, per germline. This CDR3 contains 14 residues. CDR3: CASSLYRATDTQYF. The DNA for the CDR3 is TGTGCCAGCAGCTTATACAGGGCCACAGATACGCAGTATTTT.

The table lists this clonotype with a few counts. The chain combines TRBV28 with TRBJ2-1, with 8 positions matching TRBD2. Germline assignment: CDR1 MDHEN and CDR2 SYDVKM. This CDR3 spans 11 amino acids. CDR3: CGSGSRNEQFF. In nucleotides, the CDR3 is TGTGGGAGCGGGAGTAGGAATGAGCAGTTCTTC.

This clonotype was recorded many times. This chain uses TRBV14 with TRBJ2-2; D is perhaps TRBD2 (6 bases). The CDR3 extends over 13 amino acids. Trimming shortened V by 5 bases and J by 8 bases, and 12 bases separated the two germline ends. Germline CDR1 reads SGHDN; CDR2 reads FVKESK. The CDR3 bases are TGTGCCAGCAGCTCGTCCCTAGCGGGGGAGCTGTTTTTT. It specifies CASSSSLAGELFF. Complete variable domain (other parts from reference TRBV14 and TRBJ2-2): EAGVTQFPSHSVIEKGQTVTLRCDPISGHDNLYWYRRVMGKEIKFLLHFVKESKQDESGMPNNRFLAERTGGTYSTLKVQPAELEDSGVYFCASSSSLAGELFFGEGSRLTVL.

This clonotype has at least ten counts. The chain joins TRBV7-9 to TRBJ2-4; 8 bases line up with TRBD1. Looked up from germline, CDR1 is SEHNR and CDR2 is FQNEAQ (reference sequence). The CDR3 consists of 20 residues. V shed 5 bases, J shed 7 bases, and the junction held 25 bases outside the gene matches. CDR3 loop: CASSRWTGRARTINWNIQYF. CDR3 bases: TGTGCCAGCAGCCGATGGACAGGGCGGGCCCGAACCATTAATTGGAACATTCAGTACTTC.

Regarding this clonotype: One end of the junction fails to match germline, which may point to a read error. This chain links TRBV10-3 with TRBJ2-2, with 10 bases matching TRBD2. Germline values: CDR1 ENHRY, CDR2 SYGVKD. CDR3 size: 15 residues. CDR3 residues: CAIGAGGGDTGELLF. The CDR3 bases are TGTGCCATCGGAGCGGGAGGGGGGGACACCGGGGAGCTGCTTTTT.

The rearrangement links TRBV5-1 to TRBJ2-5, with TRBD1 matching over 9 bases. The CDR3 covers 15 residues. V was clipped by 5 bases and J by 3 bases; unmatched bases: 8. Germline V gene lookup returns CDR1 SGHRS and CDR2 YFSETQ. CDR3 coding DNA: TGCGCCAGCAGTTTTACAGGGGGCCCTGAAGAGACCCAGTACTTC. This translates into CASSFTGGPEETQYF.

The V gene is TRBV29-1, the J gene TRBJ2-3, with D perhaps assigned TRBD1 or TRBD2 (6 bases each). The V gene lost 8 bases and the J gene lost 2 bases, with 20 bases spanning the gap. This CDR3 spans 15 amino acids. Germline loops: CDR1 SQVTM, CDR2 ANQGSEA. In nucleotides, the CDR3 is TGCAGCACACTCGGCGGGGACAAGAACACAGATACGCAGTATTTT. Translated, it gives CSTLGGDKNTDTQYF.